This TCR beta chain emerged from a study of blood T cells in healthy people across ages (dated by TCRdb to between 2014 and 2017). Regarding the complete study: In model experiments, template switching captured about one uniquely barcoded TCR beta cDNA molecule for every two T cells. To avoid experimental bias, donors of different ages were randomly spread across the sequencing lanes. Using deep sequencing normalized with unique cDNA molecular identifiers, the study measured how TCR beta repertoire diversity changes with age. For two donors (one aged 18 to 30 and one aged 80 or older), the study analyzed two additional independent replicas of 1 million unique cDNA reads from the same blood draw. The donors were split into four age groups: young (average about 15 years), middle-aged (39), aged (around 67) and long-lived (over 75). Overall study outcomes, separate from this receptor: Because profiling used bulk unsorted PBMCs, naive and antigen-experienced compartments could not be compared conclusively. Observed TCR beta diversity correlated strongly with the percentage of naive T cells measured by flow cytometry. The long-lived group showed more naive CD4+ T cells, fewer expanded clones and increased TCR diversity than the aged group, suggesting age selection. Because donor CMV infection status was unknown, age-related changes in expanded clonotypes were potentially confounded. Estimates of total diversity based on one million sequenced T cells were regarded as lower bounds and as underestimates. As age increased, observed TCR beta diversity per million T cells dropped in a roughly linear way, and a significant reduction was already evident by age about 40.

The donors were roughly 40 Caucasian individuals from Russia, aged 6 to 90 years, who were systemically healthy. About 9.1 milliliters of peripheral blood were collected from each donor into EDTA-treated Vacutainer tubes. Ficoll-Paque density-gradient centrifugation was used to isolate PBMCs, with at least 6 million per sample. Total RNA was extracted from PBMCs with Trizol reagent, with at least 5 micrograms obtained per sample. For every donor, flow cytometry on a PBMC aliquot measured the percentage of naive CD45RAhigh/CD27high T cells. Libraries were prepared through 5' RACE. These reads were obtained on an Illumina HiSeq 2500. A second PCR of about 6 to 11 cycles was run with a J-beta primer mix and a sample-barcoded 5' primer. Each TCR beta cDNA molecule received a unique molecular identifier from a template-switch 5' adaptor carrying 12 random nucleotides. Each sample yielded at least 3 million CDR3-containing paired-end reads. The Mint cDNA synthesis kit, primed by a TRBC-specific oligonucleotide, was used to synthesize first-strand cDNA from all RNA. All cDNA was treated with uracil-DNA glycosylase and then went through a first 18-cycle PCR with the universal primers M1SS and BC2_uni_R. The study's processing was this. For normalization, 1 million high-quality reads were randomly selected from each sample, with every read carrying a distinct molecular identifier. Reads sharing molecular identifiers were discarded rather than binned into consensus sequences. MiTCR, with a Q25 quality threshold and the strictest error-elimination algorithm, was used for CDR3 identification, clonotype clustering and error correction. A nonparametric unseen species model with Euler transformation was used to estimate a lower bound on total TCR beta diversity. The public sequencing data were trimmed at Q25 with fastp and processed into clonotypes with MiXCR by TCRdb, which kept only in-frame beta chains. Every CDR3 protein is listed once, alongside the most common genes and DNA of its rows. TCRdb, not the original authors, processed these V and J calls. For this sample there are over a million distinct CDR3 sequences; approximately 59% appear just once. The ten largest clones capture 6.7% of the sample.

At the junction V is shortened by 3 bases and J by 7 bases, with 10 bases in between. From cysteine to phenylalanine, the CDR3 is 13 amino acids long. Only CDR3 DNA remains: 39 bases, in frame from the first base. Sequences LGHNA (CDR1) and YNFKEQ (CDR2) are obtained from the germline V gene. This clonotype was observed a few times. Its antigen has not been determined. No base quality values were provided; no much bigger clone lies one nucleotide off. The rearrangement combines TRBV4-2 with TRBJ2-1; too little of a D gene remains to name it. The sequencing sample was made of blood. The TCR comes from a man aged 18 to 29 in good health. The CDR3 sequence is CASSQARVNEQFF. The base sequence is TGTGCCAGCAGCCAGGCTAGGGTGAATGAGCAGTTCTTC.